The rows below give T cell receptor beta chains drawn from one sample of a study of T cell changes during pregnancy in multiple sclerosis. The assay was immunoSEQ multiplex PCR, and TCRdb's table has in-frame clones only and misses some. The profile shows some 64,000 clones, just over 90% of them singletons. The source material was peripheral blood, sampled after pregnancy. These receptors were collected from a female donor with multiple sclerosis, enrolled in a pregnancy study. Both conserved end residues are part of each CDR3. A D gene is named only where the DNA matches it firmly. Not all rows give a size; the values are once, few, many and, for expanded clones, a class.

clone size	J gene	V gene	D gene	CDR3 protein	CDR3 DNA
NA	TRBJ2-3	TRBV6-1	NA	CASSEQRGDTQYF	TGTGCCAGCAGTGAACAACGGGGAGATACGCAGTATTTT
once	TRBJ1-2	TRBV5-5	TRBD1	CASSLPGGAGYGYTF	TGTGCCAGCAGCTTACCAGGGGGCGCGGGGTATGGCTACACCTTC
NA	TRBJ2-4	TRBV19	TRBD2	CASSIRTSGSELAKNIQYF	TGTGCCAGTAGTATCCGGACTAGCGGGTCCGAACTAGCCAAAAACATTCAGTACTTC
NA	TRBJ2-5	TRBV2	TRBD1	CASSRGQALGETQYF	TGTGCCAGCAGCCGCGGACAGGCCTTAGGGGAGACCCAGTACTTC
NA	TRBJ2-5	TRBV2	NA	CASILAVQETQYF	TGTGCCAGCATCTTGGCAGTCCAGGAGACCCAGTACTTC
NA	TRBJ2-2	TRBV28	TRBD1	CASSFYRGLPPNTGELFF	TGTGCCAGCAGTTTCTACAGGGGGCTCCCCCCGAACACCGGGGAGCTGTTTTTT
few	TRBJ2-3	TRBV12-5	TRBD2	CASGGIAGGPSTDTQYF	TGTGCTAGTGGTGGGATAGCGGGAGGGCCCTCCACAGATACGCAGTATTTT
once	TRBJ2-7	TRBV27	NA	CASSPALRGSSYEQYF	TGTGCCAGCAGTCCCGCTCTCCGTGGGAGCTCCTACGAGCAGTACTTC
NA	TRBJ1-2	TRBV4-1	TRBD1	CASSQLQGTDYGYTF	TGCGCCAGCAGCCAGCTACAGGGGACCGACTATGGCTACACCTTC
NA	TRBJ1-1	TRBV11-2	TRBD1	CASSLSDRGTEAFF	TGTGCCAGCAGCTTAAGCGACAGGGGAACTGAAGCTTTCTTT
NA	TRBJ2-1	TRBV6-5	TRBD2	CASSLAGGPGEQFF	TGTGCCAGCAGTTTAGCGGGAGGGCCGGGTGAGCAGTTCTTC
few	TRBJ2-2	TRBV30	NA	CAWSVQPGGELFF	TGTGCCTGGAGTGTACAGCCGGGAGGGGAGCTGTTTTTT
NA	TRBJ2-1	TRBV6-4	TRBD2	CASSGPWREAPYNEQFF	TGTGCCAGCAGTGGCCCCTGGCGGGAGGCGCCCTACAATGAGCAGTTCTTC
NA	TRBJ2-5	TRBV7-6	TRBD1	CASKVVDRGLETQYF	TGTGCCAGCAAAGTCGTGGACAGGGGGCTGGAGACCCAGTACTTC
few	TRBJ1-2	TRBV7-9	TRBD1	CASSPRTGPSLEGYTF	TGTGCCAGCAGCCCCCGGACAGGGCCATCGCTAGAAGGCTACACCTTC
NA	TRBJ2-2	TRBV30	TRBD1	CAWRGQGWTGELFF	TGTGCCTGGAGAGGACAGGGTTGGACCGGGGAGCTGTTTTTT
NA	TRBJ2-7	TRBV5-6	NA	CASSLPGHLSSYEQYF	TGTGCCAGCAGCTTGCCAGGACACTTGAGCTCCTACGAGCAGTACTTC
NA	TRBJ1-4	TRBV7-9	NA	CASSLDGTAANEKLFF	TGTGCCAGCAGCTTAGACGGTACAGCGGCTAATGAAAAACTGTTTTTT
NA	TRBJ2-1	TRBV5-1	TRBD2	CASSLTSGSYNEQFF	TGCGCCAGCAGCTTGACTAGCGGCTCCTACAATGAGCAGTTCTTC
NA	TRBJ1-5	TRBV11-2	NA	CASSLGTKGGQPQHF	TGTGCCAGCAGCTTAGGGACCAAGGGAGGCCAGCCCCAGCATTTT
NA	TRBJ1-5	TRBV2	NA	CASTPGHGDQPQHF	TGTGCCAGCACACCGGGACACGGGGATCAGCCCCAGCATTTT
NA	TRBJ1-4	TRBV4-1	NA	CASSQVDRLNEKLFF	TGCGCCAGCAGCCAAGTAGACAGACTTAATGAAAAACTGTTTTTT
NA	TRBJ2-7	TRBV19	NA	CASSIDGSSYEQYF	TGTGCCAGTAGTATTGACGGGAGCTCCTACGAGCAGTACTTC
NA	TRBJ2-1	TRBV10-2	TRBD2	CASSESRLAGNILGQFF	TGCGCCAGCAGTGAGTCCCGACTAGCCGGGAACATACTAGGGCAGTTCTTC
NA	TRBJ1-5	TRBV19	NA	CASRRVANQPQHF	TGTGCCAGTCGCAGGGTGGCCAATCAGCCCCAGCATTTT
NA	TRBJ2-6	TRBV15	TRBD2	CATSRRLAGVSGANVLTF	TGTGCCACCAGCAGACGGCTAGCGGGAGTCTCTGGGGCCAACGTCCTGACTTTC
NA	TRBJ2-2	TRBV4-1	NA	CASSQGSLPTGELFF	TGCGCCAGCAGCCAAGGTAGCCTACCCACCGGGGAGCTGTTTTTT
NA	TRBJ1-1	TRBV19	TRBD1	CASSQGEGLNTEAFF	TGTGCCAGTAGTCAGGGGGAAGGTTTGAACACTGAAGCTTTCTTT
NA	TRBJ2-1	TRBV11-2	TRBD2	CASSPGTSGRSSYNEQFF	TGTGCCAGCAGCCCCGGGACTAGCGGGAGGAGCTCCTACAATGAGCAGTTCTTC
NA	TRBJ2-7	TRBV6-1	NA	CASSEAQGPGQYF	TGTGCCAGCAGTGAAGCGCAGGGGCCGGGGCAGTACTTC
NA	TRBJ1-1	TRBV7-8	NA	CASSLETGLNTEAFF	TGTGCCAGCAGCTTGGAGACAGGATTGAACACTGAAGCTTTCTTT
once	TRBJ1-1	TRBV27	TRBD1	CASSLTTGTMNTEAFF	TGTGCCAGCAGTCTAACGACAGGGACCATGAACACTGAAGCTTTCTTT
NA	TRBJ2-7	TRBV5-6	TRBD1	CASSLPPGGQYF	TGTGCCAGCAGCCTGCCCCCAGGGGGGCAGTACTTC
NA	TRBJ2-5	TRBV4-2	TRBD2	CASSPGGTNEGETQYF	TGTGCCAGCAGCCCCGGGGGGACCAACGAGGGGGAGACCCAGTACTTC
NA	TRBJ2-1	TRBV5-4	TRBD2	CASSFGTSGRNEQFF	TGTGCCAGCAGCTTTGGGACTAGCGGCCGCAATGAGCAGTTCTTC
NA	TRBJ2-7	TRBV20-1	NA	CSAPDIHEQYF	TGCAGTGCCCCGGACATTCACGAGCAGTACTTC
NA	TRBJ2-2	TRBV18	TRBD2	CASSPRLAGTPPNTGELFF	TGTGCCAGCTCACCACGCCTAGCGGGGACGCCCCCGAACACCGGGGAGCTGTTTTTT
NA	TRBJ2-3	TRBV9	TRBD2	CASTSSGRGIDTQYF	TGTGCCAGCACCTCTAGCGGGAGGGGGATTGATACGCAGTATTTT
NA	TRBJ2-2	TRBV19	NA	CASSTTGVNTGELFF	TGTGCCAGTAGTACGACAGGAGTTAACACCGGGGAGCTGTTTTTT
NA	TRBJ2-5	TRBV28	TRBD2	CASSLGSGTSLTRQETQYF	TGTGCCAGCAGTTTAGGATCCGGGACTAGTCTAACCCGCCAAGAGACCCAGTACTTC
NA	TRBJ2-1	TRBV6-5	TRBD2	CASSYATAGGWDEQFF	TGTGCCAGCAGTTACGCCACGGCGGGAGGGTGGGATGAGCAGTTCTTC
NA	TRBJ1-1	TRBV7-2	TRBD1	CASSFPGQAQEAFF	TGTGCCAGCAGCTTCCCCGGACAGGCACAAGAAGCTTTCTTT
NA	TRBJ1-1	TRBV18	NA	CASSPLPVNTEAFF	TGTGCCAGCTCACCACTTCCGGTTAACACTGAAGCTTTCTTT
NA	TRBJ2-5	TRBV5-1	TRBD2	CASSLPLAGEETQYF	TGCGCCAGCAGCTTGCCGTTAGCGGGGGAAGAGACCCAGTACTTC
NA	TRBJ2-1	TRBV5-5	NA	CASSLASQGPKHHYEQFF	TGTGCCAGCAGCTTGGCCTCGCAGGGTCCGAAACATCATTATGAGCAGTTCTTC
NA	TRBJ2-1	TRBV11-3	NA	CASSLERGTEQFF	TGTGCCAGCAGCTTAGAACGGGGGACTGAGCAGTTCTTC
once	TRBJ2-5	TRBV7-9	TRBD1	CASSRDSQETQYF	TGTGCCAGCAGCCGGGACAGCCAAGAGACCCAGTACTTC
NA	TRBJ2-3	TRBV5-1	NA	CASSLGETDTQYF	TGCGCCAGCAGCTTGGGGGAGACAGATACGCAGTATTTT
once	TRBJ2-6	TRBV4-1	NA	CASSQVRGWYGANVLTF	TGCGCCAGCAGCCAAGTGAGGGGGTGGTATGGGGCCAACGTCCTGACTTTC
NA	TRBJ1-2	TRBV7-9	NA	CASSLATGIYGYTF	TGTGCCAGCAGCTTAGCAACAGGGATCTATGGCTACACCTTC
NA	TRBJ2-3	TRBV19	NA	CASSIVTARTDTQYF	TGTGCCAGTAGTATAGTAACAGCCCGCACAGATACGCAGTATTTT
NA	TRBJ1-2	TRBV29-1	TRBD1	CSVGQGGGYTF	TGCAGCGTTGGACAGGGTGGTGGCTACACCTTC
NA	TRBJ2-5	TRBV11-1	NA	CASSQKWDTPQETQYF	TGTGCCAGCAGCCAAAAATGGGACACACCCCAAGAGACCCAGTACTTC
NA	TRBJ2-5	TRBV4-3	TRBD2	CASSGGLEYQETQYF	TGCGCCAGCAGCGGGGGACTAGAGTACCAAGAGACCCAGTACTTC